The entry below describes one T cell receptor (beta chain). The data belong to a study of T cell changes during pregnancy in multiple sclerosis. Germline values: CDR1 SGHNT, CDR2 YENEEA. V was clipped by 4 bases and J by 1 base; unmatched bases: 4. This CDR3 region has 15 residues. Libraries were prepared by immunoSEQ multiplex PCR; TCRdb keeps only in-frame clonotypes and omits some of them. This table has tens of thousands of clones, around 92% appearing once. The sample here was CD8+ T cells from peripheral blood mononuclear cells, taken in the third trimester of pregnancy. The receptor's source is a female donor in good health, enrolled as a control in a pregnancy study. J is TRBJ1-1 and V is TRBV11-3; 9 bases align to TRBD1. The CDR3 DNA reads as TGTGCCAGCAGCTCTGGGACAGGGCGGAACACTGAAGCTTTCTTT. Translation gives CASSSGTGRNTEAFF.